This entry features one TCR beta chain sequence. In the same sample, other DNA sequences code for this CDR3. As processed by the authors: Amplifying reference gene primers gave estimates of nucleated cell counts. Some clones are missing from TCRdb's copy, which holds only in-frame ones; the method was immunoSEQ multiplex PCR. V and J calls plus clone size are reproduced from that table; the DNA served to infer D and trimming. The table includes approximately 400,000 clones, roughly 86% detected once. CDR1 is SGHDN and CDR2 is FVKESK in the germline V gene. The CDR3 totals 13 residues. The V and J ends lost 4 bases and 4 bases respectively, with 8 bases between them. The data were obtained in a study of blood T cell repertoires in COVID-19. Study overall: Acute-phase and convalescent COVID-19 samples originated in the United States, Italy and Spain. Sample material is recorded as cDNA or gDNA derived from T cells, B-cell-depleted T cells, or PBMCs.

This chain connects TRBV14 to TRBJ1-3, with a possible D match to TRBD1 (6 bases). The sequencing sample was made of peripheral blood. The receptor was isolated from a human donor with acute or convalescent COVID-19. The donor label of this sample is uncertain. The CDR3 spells CASSPTGGNTIYF. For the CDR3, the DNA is TGTGCCAGCAGCCCGACAGGAGGAAACACCATATATTTT.